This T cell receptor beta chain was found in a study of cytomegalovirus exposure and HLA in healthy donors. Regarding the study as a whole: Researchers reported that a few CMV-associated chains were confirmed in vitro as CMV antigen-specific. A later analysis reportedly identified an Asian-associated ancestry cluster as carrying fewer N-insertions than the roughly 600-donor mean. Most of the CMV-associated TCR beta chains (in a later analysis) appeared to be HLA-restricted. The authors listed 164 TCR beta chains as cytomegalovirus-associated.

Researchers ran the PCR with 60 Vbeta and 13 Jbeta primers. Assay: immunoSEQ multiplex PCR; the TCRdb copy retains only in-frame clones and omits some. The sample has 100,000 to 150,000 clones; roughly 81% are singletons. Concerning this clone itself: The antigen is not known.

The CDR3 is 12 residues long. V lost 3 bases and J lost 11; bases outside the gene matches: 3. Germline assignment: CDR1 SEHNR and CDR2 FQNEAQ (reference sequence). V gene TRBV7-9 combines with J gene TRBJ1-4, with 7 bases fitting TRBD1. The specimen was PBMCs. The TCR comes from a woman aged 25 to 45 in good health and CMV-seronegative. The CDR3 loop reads CASSLGQNKLFF. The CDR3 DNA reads TGTGCCAGCAGCTTGGGACAGAATAAACTGTTTTTT.